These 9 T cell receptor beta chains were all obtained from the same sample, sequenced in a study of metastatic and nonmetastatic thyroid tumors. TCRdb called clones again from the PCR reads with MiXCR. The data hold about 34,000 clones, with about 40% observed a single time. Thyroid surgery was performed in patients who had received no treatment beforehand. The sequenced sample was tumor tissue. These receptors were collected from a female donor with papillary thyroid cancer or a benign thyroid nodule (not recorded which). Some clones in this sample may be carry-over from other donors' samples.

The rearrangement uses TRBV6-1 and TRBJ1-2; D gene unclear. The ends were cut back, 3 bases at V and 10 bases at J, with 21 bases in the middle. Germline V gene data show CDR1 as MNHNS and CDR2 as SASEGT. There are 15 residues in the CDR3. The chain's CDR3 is CASSESRRIPQDYTF. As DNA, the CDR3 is TGTGCCAGCAGTGAGTCCCGGCGCATACCTCAGGACTACACCTTC.

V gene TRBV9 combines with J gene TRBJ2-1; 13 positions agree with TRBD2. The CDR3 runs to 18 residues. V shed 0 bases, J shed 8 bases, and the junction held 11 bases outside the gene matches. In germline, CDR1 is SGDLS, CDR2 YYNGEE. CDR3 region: CASSVAPMRLAGGDEQFF. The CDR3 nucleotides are TGTGCCAGCAGCGTAGCCCCTATGAGACTAGCGGGAGGCGATGAGCAGTTCTTC.

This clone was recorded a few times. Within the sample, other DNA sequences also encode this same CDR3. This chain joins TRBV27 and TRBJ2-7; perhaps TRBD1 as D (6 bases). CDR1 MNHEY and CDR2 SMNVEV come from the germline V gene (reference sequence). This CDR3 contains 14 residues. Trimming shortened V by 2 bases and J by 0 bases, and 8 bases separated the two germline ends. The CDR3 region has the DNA TGTGCCAGCAGTTTACGGGACACCTCCTACGAGCAGTACTTC. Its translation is CASSLRDTSYEQYF.

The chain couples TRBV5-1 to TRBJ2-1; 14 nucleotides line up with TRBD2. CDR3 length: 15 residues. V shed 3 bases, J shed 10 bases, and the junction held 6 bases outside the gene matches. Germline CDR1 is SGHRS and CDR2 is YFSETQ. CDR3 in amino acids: CASSWGLAGAGEQFF. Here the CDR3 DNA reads TGCGCCAGCAGCTGGGGACTAGCGGGAGCCGGAGAGCAGTTCTTC. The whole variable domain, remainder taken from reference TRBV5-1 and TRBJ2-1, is KAGVTQTPRYLIKTRGQQVTLSCSPISGHRSVSWYQQTPGQGLQFLFEYFSETQRNKGNFPGRFSGRQFSNSRSEMNVSTLELGDSALYLCASSWGLAGAGEQFFGPGTRLTVL.

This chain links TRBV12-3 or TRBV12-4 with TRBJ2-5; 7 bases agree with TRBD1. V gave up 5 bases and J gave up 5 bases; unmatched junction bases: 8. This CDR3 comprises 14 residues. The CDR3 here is CASSNWDRGETQYF. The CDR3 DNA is TGTGCCAGCAGTAATTGGGACAGAGGCGAGACCCAGTACTTC.

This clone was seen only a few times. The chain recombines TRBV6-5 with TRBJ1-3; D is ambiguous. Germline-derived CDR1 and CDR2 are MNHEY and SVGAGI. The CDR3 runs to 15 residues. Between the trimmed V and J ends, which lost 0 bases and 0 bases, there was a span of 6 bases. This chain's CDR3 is CASSYSQSSGNTIYF. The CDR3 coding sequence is TGTGCCAGCAGTTACTCGCAGAGCTCTGGAAACACCATATATTTT.

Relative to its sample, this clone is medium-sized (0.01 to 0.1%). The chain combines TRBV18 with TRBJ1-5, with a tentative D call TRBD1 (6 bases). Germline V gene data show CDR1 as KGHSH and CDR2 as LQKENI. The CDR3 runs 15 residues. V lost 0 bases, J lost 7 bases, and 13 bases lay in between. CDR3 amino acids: CASSPPPGRGQPQHF. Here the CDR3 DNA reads TGTGCCAGCTCACCACCGCCAGGGAGGGGGCAGCCCCAGCATTTT.

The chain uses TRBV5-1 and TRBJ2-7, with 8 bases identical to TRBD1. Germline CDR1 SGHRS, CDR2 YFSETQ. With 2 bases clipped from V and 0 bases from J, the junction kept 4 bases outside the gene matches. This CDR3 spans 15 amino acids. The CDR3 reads CASSFTGGSSYEQYF. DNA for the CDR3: TGCGCCAGCAGCTTCACAGGGGGATCCTCCTACGAGCAGTACTTC.

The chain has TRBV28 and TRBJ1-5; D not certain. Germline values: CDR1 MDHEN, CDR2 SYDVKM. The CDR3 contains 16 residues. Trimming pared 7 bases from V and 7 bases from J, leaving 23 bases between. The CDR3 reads CASNSVGVGGEQPQHF. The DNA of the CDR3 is TGTGCCAGCAATTCGGTTGGTGTGGGAGGTGAACAGCCCCAGCATTTT.